A single sample is the source of the 10 T cell receptor beta chains below, sequenced in a study of cytomegalovirus exposure and HLA in healthy donors. The PCR employed 60 Vbeta primers together with 13 Jbeta primers. Assay: immunoSEQ multiplex PCR; the TCRdb copy retains only in-frame clones and omits some. Its listing shows around 75,000 clones. The sequenced sample was PBMCs. The receptors come from a boy aged 5-17 years in good health and CMV-seronegative.

This rearrangement joins TRBV6-6 to TRBJ2-7, with D possibly matching TRBD1 (6 bases). The CDR3 is made up of 12 amino acids. V was cut by 8 bases and J by 7 bases, with 15 bases left in between. From germline, CDR1 is MNHNY and CDR2 SVGAGI (reference sequence). The CDR3 loop reads CASSEGQWEQYF. CDR3 nucleotide sequence: TGTGCCAGCTCGGAAGGACAGTGGGAGCAGTACTTC.

With regard to this clone: A read error may produce the germline difference seen at one junction end. The chain recombines TRBV2 with TRBJ2-7; TRBD1 aligns across 7 bases. CDR3 length: 15 amino acids. Germline CDR1 is SNHLY and CDR2 is FYNNEI. In DNA, the CDR3 is TGTGCCAGCAGAGAAGGACAGGCTATCACCTACGAGCAGTACTTC. Its protein product is CASREGQAITYEQYF.

This sequence joins TRBV2 and TRBJ1-1; D ambiguous. The CDR3 runs to 14 residues. V was shortened by 2 bases and J by 8 bases, with 15 bases between the two germline ends. Germline-derived CDR1 and CDR2 are SNHLY and FYNNEI. This chain's CDR3 is CASSELPAAVEAFF. CDR3 bases: TGTGCCAGCAGTGAATTACCGGCAGCGGTAGAAGCTTTCTTT.

The V gene is TRBV5-1, the J gene TRBJ2-7; 9 positions agree with TRBD2. CDR3 length: 13 amino acids. The V gene end was trimmed by 4 bases and the J gene end by 7 bases; junction bases not matched to a gene: 6. CDR1 is SGHRS, CDR2 YFSETQ, per germline. CDR3 in amino acids: CASSVSGGPEQYF. DNA for the CDR3: TGCGCCAGCAGCGTCAGCGGGGGGCCGGAGCAGTACTTC.

This chain uses TRBV2 with TRBJ1-2, with D possibly TRBD1 on 5 matching bases. Germline V gene sequence: CDR1 SNHLY, CDR2 FYNNEI. Trimming removed 0 bases at V and 5 bases at J, with 10 bases between. The CDR3 contains 14 residues. In DNA form, the CDR3 reads TGTGCCAGCAGTGAAGCGCTCCAGGGTTATGGCTACACCTTC. This codes for CASSEALQGYGYTF.

The chain couples TRBV9 to TRBJ2-7, with D perhaps TRBD2 (5 bases). CDR1 is SGDLS and CDR2 is YYNGEE in the germline V gene. V was clipped by 0 bases and J by 3 bases, with 13 bases between them. This CDR3 has 15 amino acids. The CDR3 DNA sequence: TGTGCCAGCAGCGTAGGGTTGAGCGGATACTACGAGCAGTACTTC. Its translation is CASSVGLSGYYEQYF.

This chain joins TRBV9 and TRBJ1-3; D is possibly TRBD1 (5 bases). Germline V lookup: CDR1 SGDLS, CDR2 YYNGEE. V lost 4 bases to trimming and J lost 3 bases, with 11 bases between them. This CDR3 comprises 14 residues. DNA of the CDR3: TGTGCCAGCAGCCTCGAGCAGGGTGGAAACACCATATATTTT. Translation: CASSLEQGGNTIYF.

V is TRBV6-5 and J is TRBJ1-2, with D unclear. Trimming took 0 bases from V and 4 from J, leaving 9 bases between them. There are 14 residues in the CDR3. Germline CDR1 reads MNHEY; CDR2 reads SVGAGI. The CDR3 DNA is TGTGCCAGCAGTTACTCTCGGGGTAGCTATGGCTACACCTTC. Its protein product is CASSYSRGSYGYTF.

This chain connects TRBV25-1 to TRBJ2-7, with TRBD1 matching over 10 bases. V was clipped by 7 bases and J by 1 base; unmatched bases: 10. The CDR3 sequence is 16 residues long. The V gene's germline CDR1 is MGHDK and CDR2 SYGVNS. The CDR3 nucleotides read TGTGCCAGCACCCCCCTAGGACAGGGGGAATCCTACGAGCAGTACTTC. It codes for CASTPLGQGESYEQYF.

The gene calls are TRBV5-4 and TRBJ1-5; 9 bases agree with TRBD1. Germline lookup yields CDR1 SGHNT and CDR2 YYREEE (reference sequence). The V segment lost 4 bases and the J segment 5 bases; nucleotides outside the gene matches: 7. The CDR3 spans 15 residues. Written as DNA, the CDR3 is TGTGCCAGCAGCCTGGGACAGGGAAGGGATCAGCCCCAGCATTTT. Translating it yields CASSLGQGRDQPQHF.